This TCR beta chain was recovered during a study of blood T cell repertoires in COVID-19. Study-wide background: From the United States, Italy and Spain came samples of acute and convalescent COVID-19.

TCRdb's table, derived via immunoSEQ multiplex PCR, lists solely in-frame clones and lacks some. The sample includes fewer than 250,000 clones, 65% to 90% of them seen just once. Germline V gives CDR1 SNHLY, CDR2 FYNNEI. Deletions cut 1 base from V and 0 bases from J, with 6 bases between. CDR3 size: 14 residues. The chain is built from TRBV2 and TRBJ1-2; D is uncertain. The sequence was collected from a woman in her forties or fifties with acute COVID-19. The source material was PBMCs or T cells enriched from blood (not recorded which). DNA for the CDR3: TGTGCCAGCAGTGAAGGCCGGGCTAACTATGGCTACACCTTC. This codes for CASSEGRANYGYTF.